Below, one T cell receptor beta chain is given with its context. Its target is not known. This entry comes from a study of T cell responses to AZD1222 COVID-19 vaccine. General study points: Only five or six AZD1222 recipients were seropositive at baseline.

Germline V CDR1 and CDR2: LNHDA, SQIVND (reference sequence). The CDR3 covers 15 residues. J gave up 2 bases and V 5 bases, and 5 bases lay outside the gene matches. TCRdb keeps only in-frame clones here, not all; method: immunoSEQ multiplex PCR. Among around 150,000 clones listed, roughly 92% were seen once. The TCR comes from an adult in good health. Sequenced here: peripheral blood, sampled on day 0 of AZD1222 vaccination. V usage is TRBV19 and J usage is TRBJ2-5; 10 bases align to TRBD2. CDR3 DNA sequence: TGTGCCAGTAGTCCTTGGACTAGCGGACAAGAGACCCAGTACTTC. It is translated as CASSPWTSGQETQYF.